The T cell receptor beta chain described here comes from a study of blood T cell repertoires in COVID-19. About the study: The United States, Italy and Spain were the sources of the acute and convalescent COVID-19 samples.

As handled by the study authors: Estimation of nucleated cell counts was performed using reference gene primer amplification. Generated by immunoSEQ multiplex PCR, the TCRdb table keeps only in-frame clones and is missing some. V and J calls and clone size are those listed in that table; D and trimming were worked out from the DNA. The sample has approximately 330,000 clones; almost 90% are singletons. The CDR3 extends over 14 amino acids. Germline lookup yields CDR1 SGHRS and CDR2 YFSETQ. V shed 5 bases and J 6 bases; nucleotides not matched to a gene: 5. Seattle cases were enrolled at active infection and followed longitudinally.

The sequence came from a woman aged 40 to 55 with COVID-19, enrolled during active disease. Sequencing was performed on peripheral blood. The V and J genes are TRBV5-1 and TRBJ1-4; 9 bases map to TRBD1. This chain's CDR3 is CASSQQGAHEKLFF. As DNA, the CDR3 is TGCGCCAGCAGTCAACAGGGGGCGCATGAAAAACTGTTTTTT.